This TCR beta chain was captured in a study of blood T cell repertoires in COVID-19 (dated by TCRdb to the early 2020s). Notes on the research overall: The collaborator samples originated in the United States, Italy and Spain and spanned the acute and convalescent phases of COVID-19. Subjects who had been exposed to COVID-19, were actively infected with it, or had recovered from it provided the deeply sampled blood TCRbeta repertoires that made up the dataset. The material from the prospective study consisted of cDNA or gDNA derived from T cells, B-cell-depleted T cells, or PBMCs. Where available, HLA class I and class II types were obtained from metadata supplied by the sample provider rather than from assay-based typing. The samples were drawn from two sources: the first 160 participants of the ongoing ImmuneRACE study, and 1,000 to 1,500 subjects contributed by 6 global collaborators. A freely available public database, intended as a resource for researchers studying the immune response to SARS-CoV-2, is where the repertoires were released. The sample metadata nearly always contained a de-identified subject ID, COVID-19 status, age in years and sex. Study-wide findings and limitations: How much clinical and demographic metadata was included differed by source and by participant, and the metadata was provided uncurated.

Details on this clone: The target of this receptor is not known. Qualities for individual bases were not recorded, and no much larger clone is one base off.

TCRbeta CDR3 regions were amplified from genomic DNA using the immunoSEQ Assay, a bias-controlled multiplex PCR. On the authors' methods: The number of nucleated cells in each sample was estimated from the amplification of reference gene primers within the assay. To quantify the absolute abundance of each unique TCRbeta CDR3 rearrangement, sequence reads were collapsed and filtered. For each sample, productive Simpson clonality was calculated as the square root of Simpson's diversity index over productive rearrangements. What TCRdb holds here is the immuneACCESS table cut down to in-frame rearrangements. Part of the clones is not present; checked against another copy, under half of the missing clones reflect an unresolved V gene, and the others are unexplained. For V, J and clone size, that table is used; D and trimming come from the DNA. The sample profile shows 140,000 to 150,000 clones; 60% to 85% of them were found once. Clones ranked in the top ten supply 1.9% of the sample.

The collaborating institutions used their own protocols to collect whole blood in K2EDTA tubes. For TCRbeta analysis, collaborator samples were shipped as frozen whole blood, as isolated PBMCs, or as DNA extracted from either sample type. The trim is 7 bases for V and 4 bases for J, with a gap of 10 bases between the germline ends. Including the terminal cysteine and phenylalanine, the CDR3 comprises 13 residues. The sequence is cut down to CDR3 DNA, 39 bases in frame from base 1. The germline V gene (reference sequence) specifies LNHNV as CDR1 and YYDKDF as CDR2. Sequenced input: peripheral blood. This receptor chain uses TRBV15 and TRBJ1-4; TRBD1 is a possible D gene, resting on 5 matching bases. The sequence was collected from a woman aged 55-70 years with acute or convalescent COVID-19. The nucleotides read TGTGCCACCAACGGGGGAGTTAATGAAAAACTGTTTTTT. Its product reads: CATNGGVNEKLFF.